These T cell receptor beta chains were read from a single sample in a study of identical twins. One entry per CDR3 protein results from TCRdb running MiXCR on the 5' RACE reads. The data contain under 800,000 distinct CDR3 sequences, 21% of them singletons. These data were also filed under a second study, of T cells expressing NK-cell markers.

The specimen sequenced was PBMCs. Receptor source: a young woman in good health. Each CDR3 is given with its conserved first and last residue. A D gene is named only where the DNA matches it firmly. Only part of the rows carry a size: once, few, many, or a class if the clone is expanded.

v_gene	d_gene	abundance	j_gene	CDR3nt	CDR3aa
TRBV29-1	.	many	TRBJ2-7	TGCAGCGCCATCGATCCAGTGTCCTACGAGCAGTACTTC	CSAIDPVSYEQYF
TRBV24-1	TRBD1	.	TRBJ2-1	TGTGCCACCAGTGACCCCGGACAGGGGGCGAATGAGCAGTTCTTC	CATSDPGQGANEQFF
TRBV7-9	.	few	TRBJ1-4	TGTGCCAGCAGCGCTAACAGTGAAAAACTGTTTTTT	CASSANSEKLFF
TRBV7-3	TRBD2	.	TRBJ2-3	TGTGCCAGCAGCCCCGTAGCGGGGGGGAAGGATACGCAGTATTTT	CASSPVAGGKDTQYF
TRBV12-3/TRBV12-4	.	many	TRBJ1-6	TGTGCCAGCAGTTTAAGGCGGAATAATTCACCCCTCCACTTT	CASSLRRNNSPLHF
TRBV7-2	.	many	TRBJ2-3	TGTGCCAGCAGCCTCCGCCGGGCAGAGATCGGTACGCAGTATTTT	CASSLRRAEIGTQYF
TRBV6-5	.	few	TRBJ1-1	TGTGCCAGCAGTTACTGGGGGCATGGCACTGAAGCTTTCTTT	CASSYWGHGTEAFF
TRBV5-1	TRBD1	.	TRBJ2-1	TGCGCCAGTAGCCCGGGACAGGGGTTCGATGAGCAGTTCTTC	CASSPGQGFDEQFF
TRBV15	.	.	TRBJ2-7	TGTGCCACCAGCAGAGAGGAGGTAATTCCCCTCTACGAGCAGTACTTC	CATSREEVIPLYEQYF
TRBV6-1	.	.	TRBJ2-3	TGTGCCAGCAGCAATACTAGAAGGACAGATACGCAGTATTTT	CASSNTRRTDTQYF
TRBV7-9	.	.	TRBJ1-1	TGTGCCAGCAGCTTAAATGCTCCCCACACTGAAGCTTTCTTT	CASSLNAPHTEAFF
TRBV18	.	.	TRBJ2-7	TGTGCCAGCTCGTCCGCGAGGGTTAGCTCCTACGAGCAGTACTTC	CASSSARVSSYEQYF
TRBV20-1	.	.	TRBJ2-3	TGCAGTGCTTCTCATCCGGAGAGGGGAGATACGCAGTATTTT	CSASHPERGDTQYF
TRBV29-1	.	few	TRBJ2-1	TGCAGCGTTGCCGGCGACAATGAGCAGTTCTTC	CSVAGDNEQFF
TRBV5-1	.	few	TRBJ2-7	TGCGCCAGCAGCTTGGGACACCCAGGCGAGCAGTACTTC	CASSLGHPGEQYF
TRBV4-3	.	.	TRBJ2-7	TGCGCCAGCAGCCAAGTGGGGCGCGCAGGGAACGAGCAGTACTTC	CASSQVGRAGNEQYF
TRBV7-7	.	few	TRBJ2-5	TGTGCTAGCAGCGGCGGCGGACAGCGGTACTACTTC	CASSGGGQRYYF
TRBV6-1	.	.	TRBJ1-2	TGTGCCAGCAGACCTTCAGGGGTTGACTATGGCTACACCTTC	CASRPSGVDYGYTF